One sample yielded the 12 T cell receptor beta chains listed below, sequenced in a study of T cells in Graves' hyperthyroidism and ophthalmopathy. TCR beta CDR3 regions were amplified from RNA transcripts. An initial round of RT-PCR targeting the TCR CDR3 relied on the HTBI primer set. TCRdb reanalysed the multiplex PCR reads using MiXCR and keeps one entry per CDR3 protein. The data show about 360,000 distinct CDR3 sequences, 25% seen once. The sequenced sample was blood. The receptors come from a man aged 45-65 years with Graves' hyperthyroidism.

This clonotype was detected a few times. The J gene is TRBJ2-7, the V gene TRBV6-1; D is ambiguous. V dropped 2 bases and J dropped 1 base, with 9 bases sitting between them. Germline CDR1 and CDR2: MNHNS and SASEGT. The CDR3 length is 14 residues. DNA of the CDR3: TGTGCCAGCAGTGAACCACAGAGATCCTACGAGCAGTACTTC. Translation: CASSEPQRSYEQYF.

This clonotype was found many times. This chain uses TRBV5-1 with TRBJ2-1, with D uncertain. Trimming shortened V by 2 bases and J by 5 bases, and 11 bases separated the two germline ends. CDR3 size: 14 residues. Per germline, CDR1 SGHRS and CDR2 YFSETQ. CDR3 sequence reads: CASSFFRENNEQFF. In DNA form, the CDR3 reads TGCGCCAGCAGCTTTTTTAGAGAGAACAATGAGCAGTTCTTC.

In regard to this clonotype: At one end the junction does not follow the germline gene, possibly because of a read error. The V and J genes are TRBV7-3 and TRBJ2-7, with 10 positions matching TRBD1. This CDR3 comprises 17 residues. Germline V gives CDR1 SGHTA, CDR2 FQGTGA. CDR3 nucleotides: TGCGCCAGCAGCCAACACACCGGGACAGGGGAGTGGTACGAGCAGTACTTC. It specifies CASSQHTGTGEWYEQYF. Full variable domain (outside the CDR3, taken from reference TRBV7-3 and TRBJ2-7): GAGVSQTPSNKVTEKGKYVELRCDPISGHTALYWYRQSLGQGPEFLIYFQGTGAADDSGLPNDRFFAVRPEGSVSTLKIQRTERGDSAVYLCASSQHTGTGEWYEQYFGPGTRLTVT.

The chain carries TRBV28 and TRBJ2-7; D is possibly TRBD1 (5 bases). The CDR3 is 15 residues long. V lost 4 bases to trimming and J lost 1 base, with 14 bases between them. Germline-derived CDR1 and CDR2 are MDHEN and SYDVKM. The chain's CDR3 is CASSSEGDFSYEQYF. The CDR3, as DNA: TGTGCCAGCAGTTCCGAAGGGGATTTTTCCTACGAGCAGTACTTC.

The chain joins TRBV29-1 to TRBJ2-5; D call uncertain. Per the germline V gene, CDR1 is SQVTM and CDR2 is ANQGSEA. The CDR3 is made up of 11 amino acids. V shed 4 bases and J shed 2 bases, with 5 bases lying between them. CDR3 amino acids: CSVAQQETQYF. CDR3 sequence (DNA): TGCAGCGTTGCCCAGCAAGAGACCCAGTACTTC.

This clonotype was detected many times. This chain joins TRBV11-1 and TRBJ2-1; no clear D gene. Trimming stripped 5 bases from V and 9 bases from J, with 17 bases between. The CDR3 extends over 14 amino acids. CDR1 and CDR2 (germline): SGHAT, FQDESV (reference sequence). In nucleotides, the CDR3 is TGTGCCAGCAGCCCCAGACTGGCGTCGGGTGAGCAGTTCTTC. Its protein product is CASSPRLASGEQFF.

This clonotype was counted only a few times. This sequence joins TRBV9 and TRBJ2-3, with 14 positions matching TRBD2. Trimming took 4 bases from V and 4 from J; bases not matched to a gene: 5. The CDR3 covers 16 residues. Germline CDR1 is SGDLS and CDR2 is YYNGEE. CDR3 nucleotides: TGTGCCAGCAGCCCAGGGACTAGCGGGAGTGCAGATACGCAGTATTTT. Translation gives CASSPGTSGSADTQYF.

This clonotype turned up a few times. The chain employs TRBV6-6 and TRBJ2-1; TRBD2 is a possible D gene (6 bases). V gave up 0 bases and J gave up 1 base, with 7 bases separating them. This CDR3 region has 15 residues. Looked up from germline, CDR1 is MNHNY and CDR2 is SVGAGI (reference sequence). CDR3 in amino acids: CASSYSAGSYNEQFF. The CDR3 DNA reads TGTGCCAGCAGTTACTCAGCGGGTTCCTACAATGAGCAGTTCTTC.

The chain employs TRBV20-1 and TRBJ2-5, with a weak D call TRBD2 (6 bases). The CDR3 covers 13 residues. The V gene lost 6 bases and the J gene lost 0 bases, with 11 bases spanning the gap. In germline, CDR1 is DFQATT, CDR2 SNEGSKA (reference sequence). The CDR3 DNA sequence: TGCAGTGCCCTAGCGCCATACCAAGAGACCCAGTACTTC. This translates into CSALAPYQETQYF.

This chain uses TRBV5-1 with TRBJ2-7, with TRBD1 identical over 7 bases. J lost 5 bases, V lost 4 bases, and 9 bases had no gene match. CDR1 SGHRS and CDR2 YFSETQ come from the germline V gene. The CDR3 spans 14 residues. The chain's CDR3 is CASSTGQVNDEQYF. The CDR3, as DNA: TGCGCCAGCAGCACTGGACAGGTTAACGACGAGCAGTACTTC.

This rearrangement joins TRBV7-9 to TRBJ1-6; D gene uncertain. Between the trimmed V and J ends, which lost 1 base and 9 bases, there was a span of 10 bases. In germline, CDR1 is SEHNR, CDR2 FQNEAQ (reference sequence). The CDR3 is made up of 14 amino acids. The CDR3 region has the DNA TGTGCCAGCAGCTTAGTCCGGGAGGTTTCACCCCTCCACTTT. It is translated as CASSLVREVSPLHF.

This clonotype was detected a few times. This rearrangement joins TRBV27 to TRBJ2-3; the D gene is possibly TRBD1 (5 bases). The CDR3 extends over 13 amino acids. Germline V gene data show CDR1 as MNHEY and CDR2 as SMNVEV (reference sequence). Trimming shortened V by 5 bases and J by 2 bases, and 8 bases separated the two germline ends. The CDR3 nucleotides read TGTGCCAGCAGTGTAGGGGCCACAGATACGCAGTATTTT. Translation gives CASSVGATDTQYF.